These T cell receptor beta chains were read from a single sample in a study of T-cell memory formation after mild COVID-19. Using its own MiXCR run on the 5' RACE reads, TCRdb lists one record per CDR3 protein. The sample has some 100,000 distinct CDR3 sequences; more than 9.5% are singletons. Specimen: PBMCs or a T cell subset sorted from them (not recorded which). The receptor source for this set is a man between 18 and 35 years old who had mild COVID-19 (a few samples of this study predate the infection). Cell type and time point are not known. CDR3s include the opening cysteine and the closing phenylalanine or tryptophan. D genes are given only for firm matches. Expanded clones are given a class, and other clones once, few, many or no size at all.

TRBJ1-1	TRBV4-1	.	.	CASSHGSRMNTEAFF	TGCGCCAGCAGCCACGGGTCTAGAATGAACACTGAAGCTTTCTTT
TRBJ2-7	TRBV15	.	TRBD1	CATSRKRTGTTYEQYF	TGTGCCACCAGCAGAAAAAGGACAGGGACAACCTACGAGCAGTACTTC
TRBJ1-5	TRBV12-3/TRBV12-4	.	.	CASSYENQPQHF	TGTGCCAGCAGTTACGAAAATCAGCCCCAGCATTTT
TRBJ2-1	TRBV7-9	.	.	CASSLAASYNEQFF	TGTGCCAGCAGCTTAGCAGCATCTTACAATGAGCAGTTCTTC
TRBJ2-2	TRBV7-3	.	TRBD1	CASSQTGDTGELFF	TGTGCCAGCAGCCAAACAGGGGATACCGGGGAGCTGTTTTTT
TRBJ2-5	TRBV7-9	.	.	CASSLVGFQETQYF	TGTGCCAGCAGCTTAGTAGGCTTCCAAGAGACCCAGTACTTC
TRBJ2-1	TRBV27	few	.	CASSLSVSYEQFF	TGTGCCAGCAGTTTATCGGTTAGCTATGAGCAGTTCTTC
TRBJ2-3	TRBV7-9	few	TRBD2	CASSFGGGMLDTQYF	TGTGCCAGCAGCTTCGGCGGGGGGATGTTAGATACGCAGTATTTT
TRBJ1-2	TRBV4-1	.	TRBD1	CASSQVRQGSGYTF	TGCGCCAGCAGCCAGGTGAGACAGGGAAGTGGCTACACCTTC
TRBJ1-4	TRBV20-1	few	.	CSAEEVGTRLATNEKLFF	TGCAGTGCCGAAGAGGTGGGGACACGATTGGCAACTAATGAAAAACTGTTTTTT
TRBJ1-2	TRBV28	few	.	CASSPLRLDYGYTF	TGTGCCAGCAGCCCCCTAAGGTTGGACTATGGCTACACCTTC
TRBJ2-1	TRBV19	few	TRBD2	CVGCSGGSGGYYNEQFF	TGTGTAGGGTGCTCCGGTGGTAGCGGGGGGTACTACAATGAGCAGTTCTTC
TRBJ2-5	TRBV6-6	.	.	CASGRETQYF	TGTGCCAGCGGCCGGGAGACCCAGTACTTC
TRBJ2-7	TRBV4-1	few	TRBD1	CASSQGQGASYEQYF	TGCGCCAGCAGCCAGGGACAGGGGGCATCCTACGAGCAGTACTTC
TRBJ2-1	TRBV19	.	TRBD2	CASSIVPSGIEQFF	TGTGCCAGTAGTATAGTTCCCAGCGGGATAGAGCAGTTCTTC
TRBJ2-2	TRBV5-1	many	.	CASSSPILQRTRTGELFF	TGCGCCAGCAGCTCACCGATTTTGCAACGAACTCGGACCGGGGAGCTGTTTTTT
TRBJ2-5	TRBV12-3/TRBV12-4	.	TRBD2	CASGRLAGAQETQYF	TGTGCCAGCGGGCGGCTAGCGGGGGCCCAAGAGACCCAGTACTTC
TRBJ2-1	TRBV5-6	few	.	CASSLTLYNEQFF	TGTGCCAGCAGCTTGACTTTGTACAATGAGCAGTTCTTC
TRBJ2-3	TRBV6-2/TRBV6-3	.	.	CASSWAGGPPTDTQYF	TGTGCCAGCAGTTGGGCTGGGGGGCCTCCTACTGATACGCAGTATTTT
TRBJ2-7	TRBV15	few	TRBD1	CATSRTPGQYEQYF	TGTGCCACCAGCAGAACTCCGGGACAGTACGAGCAGTACTTC
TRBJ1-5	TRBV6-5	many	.	CASSDQGQPQHF	TGTGCCAGCAGCGACCAAGGTCAGCCCCAGCATTTT
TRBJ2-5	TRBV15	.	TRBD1	CATSPPDRGNQETQYF	TGTGCCACCAGCCCTCCGGACAGGGGAAACCAAGAGACCCAGTACTTC
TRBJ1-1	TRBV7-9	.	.	CASRGENTEAFF	TGTGCCAGCAGGGGGGAGAACACTGAAGCTTTCTTT
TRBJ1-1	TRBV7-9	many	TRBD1	CASSPDRMNTEAFF	TGTGCCAGCAGCCCGGACAGGATGAACACTGAAGCTTTCTTT
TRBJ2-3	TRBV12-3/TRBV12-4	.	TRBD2	CANTLPGLEVDTQYF	TGTGCCAACACCCTACCGGGACTAGAAGTAGATACGCAGTATTTT
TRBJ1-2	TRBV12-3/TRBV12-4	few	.	CASTYRRGDYGYTF	TGTGCCAGCACCTACAGAAGGGGAGACTATGGCTACACCTTC
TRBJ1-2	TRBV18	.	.	CASSPDWSYGYTF	TGTGCCAGCTCGCCGGACTGGAGCTATGGCTACACCTTC